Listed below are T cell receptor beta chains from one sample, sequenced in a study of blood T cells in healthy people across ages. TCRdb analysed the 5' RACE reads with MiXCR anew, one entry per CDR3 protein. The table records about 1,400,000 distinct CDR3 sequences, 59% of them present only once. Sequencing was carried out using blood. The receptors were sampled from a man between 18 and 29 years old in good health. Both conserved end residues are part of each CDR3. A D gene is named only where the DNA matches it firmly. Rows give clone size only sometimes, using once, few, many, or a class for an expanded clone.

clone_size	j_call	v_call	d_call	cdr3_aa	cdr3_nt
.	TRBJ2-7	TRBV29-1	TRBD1	CSVEGTATYEQYF	TGCAGCGTTGAGGGGACAGCCACCTACGAGCAGTACTTC
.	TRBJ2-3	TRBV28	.	CASSFTQGGPIRTDTQYF	TGTGCCAGCAGTTTTACACAAGGGGGGCCAATTCGCACAGATACGCAGTATTTT
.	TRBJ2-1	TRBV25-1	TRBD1	CASSEGQVSYNEQFF	TGTGCCAGCAGTGAGGGACAGGTATCCTACAATGAGCAGTTCTTC
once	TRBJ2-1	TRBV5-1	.	CASLGAEQFF	TGCGCCAGCCTTGGTGCTGAGCAGTTCTTC
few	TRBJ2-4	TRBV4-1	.	CASSQDLHGTSYF	TGCGCCAGCAGCCAAGATCTCCACGGAACCTCGTACTTC
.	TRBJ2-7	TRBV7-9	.	CASSLGSRGRSYEQYF	TGTGCCAGCAGCTTAGGAAGCAGGGGACGCTCCTACGAGCAGTACTTC
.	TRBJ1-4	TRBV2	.	CATVKGSANEKLFF	TGTGCGACCGTTAAAGGGTCAGCTAATGAAAAACTGTTTTTT
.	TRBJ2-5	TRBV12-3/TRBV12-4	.	CASSLYGGPSPQETQYF	TGTGCCAGCAGTTTATACGGTGGCCCATCACCCCAAGAGACCCAGTACTTC
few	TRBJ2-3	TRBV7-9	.	CAWPLSGRTDTQYF	TGTGCCTGGCCGCTAAGCGGACGAACAGATACGCAGTATTTT
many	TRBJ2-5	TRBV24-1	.	CATSDPRRDYQETQYF	TGTGCCACCAGTGATCCCCGACGGGACTACCAAGAGACCCAGTACTTC
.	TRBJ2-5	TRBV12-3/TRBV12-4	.	CASSEEGQETQYF	TGTGCCAGCAGCGAAGAGGGGCAAGAGACCCAGTACTTC
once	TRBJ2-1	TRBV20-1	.	CSASNGRVDSYNEQFF	TGCAGTGCTAGTAACGGCCGGGTGGACTCCTACAATGAGCAGTTCTTC
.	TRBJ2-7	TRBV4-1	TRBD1	CASSERGGGFSEQYF	TGCGCCAGCAGCGAGCGAGGGGGCGGATTCTCCGAGCAGTACTTC
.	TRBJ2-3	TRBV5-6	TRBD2	CASSLGTREIDTQYF	TGTGCCAGTAGCTTGGGGACTAGAGAAATAGATACGCAGTATTTT
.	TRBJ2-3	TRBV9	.	CASSVAMGLPDTQYF	TGTGCCAGCAGCGTAGCAATGGGACTCCCGGATACGCAGTATTTT
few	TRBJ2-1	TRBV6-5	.	CASSYVGGEQFF	TGTGCCAGCAGTTACGTGGGCGGTGAGCAGTTCTTC
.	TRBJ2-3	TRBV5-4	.	CASSPVGLTDTQYF	TGTGCCAGCAGCCCCGTAGGGCTCACAGATACGCAGTATTTT
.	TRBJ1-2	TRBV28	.	CASSLTGHRNYGYTF	TGTGCCAGCAGTTTAACGGGACACCGAAACTATGGCTACACCTTC
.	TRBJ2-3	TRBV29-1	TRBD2	CSSTSGGGDTQYF	TGCAGTTCCACTAGCGGGGGGGGAGATACGCAGTATTTT
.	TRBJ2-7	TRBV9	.	CASSVSGAGSYEQYF	TGTGCCAGCAGCGTAAGTGGGGCAGGGTCCTACGAGCAGTACTTC
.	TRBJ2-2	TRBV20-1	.	CSARDLYITGELFF	TGCAGTGCTAGAGATCTCTATATCACCGGGGAGCTGTTTTTT
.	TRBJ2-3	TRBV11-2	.	CASSLAGSPNTDTQYF	TGTGCCAGCAGCTTAGCGGGGTCCCCTAACACAGATACGCAGTATTTT
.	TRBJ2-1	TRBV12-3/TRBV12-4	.	CAGGAPNEQFF	TGTGCCGGGGGGGCCCCTAATGAGCAGTTCTTC
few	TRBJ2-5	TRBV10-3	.	CAISEGGITQETQYF	TGTGCCATCAGTGAGGGGGGTATAACCCAAGAGACCCAGTACTTC
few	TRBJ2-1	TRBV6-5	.	CASSSFGQHPNLSYNEQFF	TGTGCCAGCAGTTCCTTCGGACAGCACCCCAACCTCTCCTACAATGAGCAGTTCTTC